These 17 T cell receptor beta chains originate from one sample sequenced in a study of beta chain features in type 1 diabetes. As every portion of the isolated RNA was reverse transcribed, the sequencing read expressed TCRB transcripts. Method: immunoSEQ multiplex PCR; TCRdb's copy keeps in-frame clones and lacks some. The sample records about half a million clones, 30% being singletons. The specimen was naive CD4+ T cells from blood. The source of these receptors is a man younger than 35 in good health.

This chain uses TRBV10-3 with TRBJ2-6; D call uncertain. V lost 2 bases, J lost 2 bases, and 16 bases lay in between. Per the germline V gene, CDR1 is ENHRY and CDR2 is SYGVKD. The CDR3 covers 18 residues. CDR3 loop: CAISEVGLDRPGANVLTF. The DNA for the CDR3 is TGTGCCATCAGTGAGGTGGGCCTCGATCGTCCTGGGGCCAACGTCCTGACTTTC.

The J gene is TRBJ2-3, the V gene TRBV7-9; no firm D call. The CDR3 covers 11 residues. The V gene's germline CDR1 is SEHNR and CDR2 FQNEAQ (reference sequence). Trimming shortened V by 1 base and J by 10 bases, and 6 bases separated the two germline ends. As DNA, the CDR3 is TGTGCCAGCAGCTTAGTCGTCCCGCAGTATTTT. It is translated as CASSLVVPQYF.

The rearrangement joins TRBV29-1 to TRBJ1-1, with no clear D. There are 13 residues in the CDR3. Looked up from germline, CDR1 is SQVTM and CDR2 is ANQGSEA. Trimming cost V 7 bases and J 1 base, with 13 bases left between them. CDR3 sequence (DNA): TGCAGCGCCCGTACGGATTCGAACACTGAAGCTTTCTTT. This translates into CSARTDSNTEAFF.

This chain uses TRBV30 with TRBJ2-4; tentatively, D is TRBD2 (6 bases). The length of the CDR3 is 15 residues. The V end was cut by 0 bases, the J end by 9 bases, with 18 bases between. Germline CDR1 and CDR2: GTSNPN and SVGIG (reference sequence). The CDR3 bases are TGTGCCTGGAGTGTAAAGGGACGGCAGGAGGGCATTCAGTACTTC. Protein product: CAWSVKGRQEGIQYF.

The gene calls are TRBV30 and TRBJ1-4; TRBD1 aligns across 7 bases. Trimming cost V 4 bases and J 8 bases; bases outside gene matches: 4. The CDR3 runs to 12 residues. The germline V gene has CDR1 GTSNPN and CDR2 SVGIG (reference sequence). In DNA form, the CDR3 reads TGTGCCTGGACGCTCAGGGGGGAAAAACTGTTTTTT. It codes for CAWTLRGEKLFF.

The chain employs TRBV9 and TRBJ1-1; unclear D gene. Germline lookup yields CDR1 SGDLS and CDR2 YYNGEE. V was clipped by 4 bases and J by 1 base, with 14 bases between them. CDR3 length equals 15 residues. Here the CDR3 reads CASSPRRARNTEAFF. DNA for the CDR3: TGTGCCAGCAGCCCTCGAAGGGCCAGGAACACTGAAGCTTTCTTT.

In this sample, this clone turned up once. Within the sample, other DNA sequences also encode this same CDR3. DNA of the CDR3: TGTGCCAGCAGCCGGAACAATGAGCAGTTCTTC. This codes for CASSRNNEQFF. V gene TRBV6-5 combines with J gene TRBJ2-1, with no clear D. Germline V CDR1 and CDR2: MNHEY, SVGAGI. Trimming removed 6 bases at V and 5 bases at J, with 5 bases between. The CDR3 is made up of 11 amino acids.

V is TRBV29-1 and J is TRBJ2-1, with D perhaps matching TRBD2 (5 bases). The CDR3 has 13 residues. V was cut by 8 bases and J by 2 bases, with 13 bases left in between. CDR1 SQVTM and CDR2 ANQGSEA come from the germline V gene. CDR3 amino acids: CSLRTGTYNEQFF. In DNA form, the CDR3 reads TGCAGCCTAAGGACTGGTACCTACAATGAGCAGTTCTTC.

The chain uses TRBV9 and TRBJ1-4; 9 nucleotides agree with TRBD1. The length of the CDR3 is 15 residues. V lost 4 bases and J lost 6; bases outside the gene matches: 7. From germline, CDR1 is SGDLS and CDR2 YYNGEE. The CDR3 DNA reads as TGTGCCAGCAGCTTAACCTGGGACAGGGATGAAAAACTGTTTTTT. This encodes CASSLTWDRDEKLFF.

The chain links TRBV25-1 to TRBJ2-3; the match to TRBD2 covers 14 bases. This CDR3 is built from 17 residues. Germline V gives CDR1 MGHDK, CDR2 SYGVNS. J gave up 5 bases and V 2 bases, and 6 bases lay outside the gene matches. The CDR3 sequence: CASSERTSGRTVDTQYF. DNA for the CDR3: TGTGCCAGCAGTGAAAGGACTAGCGGGAGGACCGTAGATACGCAGTATTTT. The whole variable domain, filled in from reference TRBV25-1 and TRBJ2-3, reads EADIYQTPRYLVIGTGKKITLECSQTMGHDKMYWYQQDPGMELHLIHYSYGVNSTEKGDLSSESTVSRIRTEHFPLTLESARPSHTSQYLCASSERTSGRTVDTQYFGPGTRLTVL.

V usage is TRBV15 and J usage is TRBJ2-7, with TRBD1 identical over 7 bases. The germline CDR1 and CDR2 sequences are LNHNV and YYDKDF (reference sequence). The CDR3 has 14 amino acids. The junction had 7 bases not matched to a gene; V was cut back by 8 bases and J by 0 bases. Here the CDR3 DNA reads TGTGCCACCTCGATGACAGGGAACTCCTACGAGCAGTACTTC. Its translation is CATSMTGNSYEQYF.

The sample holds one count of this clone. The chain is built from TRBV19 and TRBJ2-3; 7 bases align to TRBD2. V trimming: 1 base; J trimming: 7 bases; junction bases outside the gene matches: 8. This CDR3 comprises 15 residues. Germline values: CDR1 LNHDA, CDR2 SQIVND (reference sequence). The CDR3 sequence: CASSIGLAASNTQYF. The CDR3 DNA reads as TGTGCCAGTAGTATAGGTCTAGCGGCGAGCAATACGCAGTATTTT.

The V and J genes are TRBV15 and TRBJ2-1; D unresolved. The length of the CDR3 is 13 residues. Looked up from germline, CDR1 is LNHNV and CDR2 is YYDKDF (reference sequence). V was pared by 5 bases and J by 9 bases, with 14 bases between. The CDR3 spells CATSHTDSTEQFF. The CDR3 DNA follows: TGTGCCACCAGCCATACAGACTCGACTGAGCAGTTCTTC. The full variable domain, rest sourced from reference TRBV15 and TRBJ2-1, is DAMVIQNPRYQVTQFGKPVTLSCSQTLNHNVMYWYQQKSSQAPKLLFHYYDKDFNNEADTPDNFQSRRPNTSFCFLDIRSPGLGDTAMYLCATSHTDSTEQFFGPGTRLTVL.

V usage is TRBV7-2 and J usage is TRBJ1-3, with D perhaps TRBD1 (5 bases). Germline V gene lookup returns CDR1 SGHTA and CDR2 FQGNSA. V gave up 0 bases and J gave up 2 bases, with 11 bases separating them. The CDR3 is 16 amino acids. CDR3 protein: CASSLARGGTGNTIYF. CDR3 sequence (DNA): TGTGCCAGCAGCTTAGCTCGCGGGGGAACTGGAAACACCATATATTTT.

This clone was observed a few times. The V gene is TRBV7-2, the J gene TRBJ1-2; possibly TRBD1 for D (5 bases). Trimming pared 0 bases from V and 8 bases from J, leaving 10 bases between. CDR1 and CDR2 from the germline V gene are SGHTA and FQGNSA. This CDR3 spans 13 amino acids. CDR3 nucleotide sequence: TGTGCCAGCAGCTTAGCGGTCCAGGGAGGCTACACCTTC. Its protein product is CASSLAVQGGYTF.

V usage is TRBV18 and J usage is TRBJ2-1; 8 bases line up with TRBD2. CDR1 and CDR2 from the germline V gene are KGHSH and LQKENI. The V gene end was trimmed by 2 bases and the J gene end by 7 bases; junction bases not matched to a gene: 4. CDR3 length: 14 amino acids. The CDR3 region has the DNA TGTGCCAGCTCACCATTGGCTAGCGGGAATGAGCAGTTCTTC. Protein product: CASSPLASGNEQFF.

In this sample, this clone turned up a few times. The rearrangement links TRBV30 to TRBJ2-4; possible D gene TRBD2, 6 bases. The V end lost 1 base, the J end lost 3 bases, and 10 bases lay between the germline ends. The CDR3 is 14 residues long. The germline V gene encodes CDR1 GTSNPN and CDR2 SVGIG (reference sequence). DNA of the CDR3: TGTGCCTGGAGTGGAGGAGGGGTCAAAAACATTCAGTACTTC. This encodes CAWSGGGVKNIQYF.